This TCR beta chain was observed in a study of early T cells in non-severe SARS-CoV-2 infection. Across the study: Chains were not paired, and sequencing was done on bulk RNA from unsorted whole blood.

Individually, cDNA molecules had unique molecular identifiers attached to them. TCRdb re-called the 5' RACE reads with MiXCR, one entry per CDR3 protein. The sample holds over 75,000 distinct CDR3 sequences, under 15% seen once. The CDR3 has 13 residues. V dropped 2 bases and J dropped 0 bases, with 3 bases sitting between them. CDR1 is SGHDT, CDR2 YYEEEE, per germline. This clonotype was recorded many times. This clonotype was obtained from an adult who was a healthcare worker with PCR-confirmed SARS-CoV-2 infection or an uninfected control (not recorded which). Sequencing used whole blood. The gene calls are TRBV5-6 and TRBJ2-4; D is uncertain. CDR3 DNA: TGTGCCAGCAGCTTCGGAGCCAAAAACATTCAGTACTTC. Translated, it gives CASSFGAKNIQYF.